The T cell receptor beta chain described here comes from a study of T cell repertoires in cytomegalovirus infection. Study background: CMV infection and matching HLA type were both indicated by public TCR beta signatures. Overall study results and limits: Dominating the ex vivo response were HLA-C-restricted CMV-specific TCR beta clonotypes. People with CMV and the relevant HLA were identified by cumulative public TCR beta family frequency.

TCRdb ran MiXCR on the reads and lists one entry per CDR3 protein. The sample records 400,000 or so distinct CDR3 sequences, over 15% being singletons. This clonotype occurred a few times. Its specificity is not known. Looked up from germline, CDR1 is SGHVS and CDR2 is FNYEAQ. V dropped 2 bases and J dropped 4 bases, with 7 bases sitting between them. The length of the CDR3 is 13 residues. The material sequenced was PBMCs. The TCR sequence derives from a human donor in good health (CMV status not recorded). Some clones in this sample may be carry-over from other donors' samples. The J gene is TRBJ2-3, the V gene TRBV7-6, with D unresolved. CDR3 residues: CASSLSDPDTQYF. In DNA, the CDR3 is TGTGCCAGCAGCTTATCCGACCCAGATACGCAGTATTTT.